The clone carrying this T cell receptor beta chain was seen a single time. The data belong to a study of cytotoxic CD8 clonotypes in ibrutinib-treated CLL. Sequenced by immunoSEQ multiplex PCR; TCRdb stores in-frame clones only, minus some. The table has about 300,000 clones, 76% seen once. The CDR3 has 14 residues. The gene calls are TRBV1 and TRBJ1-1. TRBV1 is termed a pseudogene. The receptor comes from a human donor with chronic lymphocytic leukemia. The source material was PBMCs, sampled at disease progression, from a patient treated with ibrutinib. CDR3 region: CTSSQGGKVGEAFF. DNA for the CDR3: TGCACCAGCAGCCAAGGGGGTAAGGTGGGTGAAGCTTTCTTT.